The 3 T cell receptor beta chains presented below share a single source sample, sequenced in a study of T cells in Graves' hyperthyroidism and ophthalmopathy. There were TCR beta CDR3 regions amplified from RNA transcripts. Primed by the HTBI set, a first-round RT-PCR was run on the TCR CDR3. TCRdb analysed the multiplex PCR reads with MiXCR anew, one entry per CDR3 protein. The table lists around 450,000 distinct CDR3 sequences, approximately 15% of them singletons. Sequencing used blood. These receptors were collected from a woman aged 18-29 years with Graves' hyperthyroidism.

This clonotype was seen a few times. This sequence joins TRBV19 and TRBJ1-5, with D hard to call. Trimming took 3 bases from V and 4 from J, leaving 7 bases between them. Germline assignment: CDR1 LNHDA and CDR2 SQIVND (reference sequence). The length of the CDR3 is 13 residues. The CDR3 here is CASSMIPNQPQHF. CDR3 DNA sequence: TGTGCCAGTAGTATGATTCCGAATCAGCCCCAGCATTTT.

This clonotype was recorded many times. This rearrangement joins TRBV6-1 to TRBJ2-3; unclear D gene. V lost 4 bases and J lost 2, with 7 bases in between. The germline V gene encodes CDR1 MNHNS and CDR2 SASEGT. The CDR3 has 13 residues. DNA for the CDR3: TGTGCCAGCAGTGTTGCGGCCACAGATACGCAGTATTTT. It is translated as CASSVAATDTQYF.

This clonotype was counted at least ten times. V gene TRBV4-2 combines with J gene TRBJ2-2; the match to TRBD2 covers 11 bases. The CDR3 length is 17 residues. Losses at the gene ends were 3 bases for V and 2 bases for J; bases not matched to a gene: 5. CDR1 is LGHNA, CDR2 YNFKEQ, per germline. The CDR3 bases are TGTGCCAGCAGCCATAATAGCGGGAGGGCAAACACCGGGGAGCTGTTTTTT. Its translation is CASSHNSGRANTGELFF.